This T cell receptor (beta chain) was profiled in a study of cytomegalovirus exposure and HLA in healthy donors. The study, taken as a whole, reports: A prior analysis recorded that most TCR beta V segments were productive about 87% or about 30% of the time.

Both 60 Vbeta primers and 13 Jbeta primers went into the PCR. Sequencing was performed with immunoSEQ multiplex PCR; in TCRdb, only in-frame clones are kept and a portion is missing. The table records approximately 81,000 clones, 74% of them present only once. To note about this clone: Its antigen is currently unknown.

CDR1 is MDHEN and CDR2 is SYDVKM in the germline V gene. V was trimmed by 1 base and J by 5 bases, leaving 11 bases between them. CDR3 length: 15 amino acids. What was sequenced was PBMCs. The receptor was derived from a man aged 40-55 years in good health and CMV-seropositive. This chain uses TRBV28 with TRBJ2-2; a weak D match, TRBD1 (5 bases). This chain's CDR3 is CASSLSRVGTGELFF. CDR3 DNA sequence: TGTGCCAGCAGTTTATCCAGGGTGGGGACCGGGGAGCTGTTTTTT.